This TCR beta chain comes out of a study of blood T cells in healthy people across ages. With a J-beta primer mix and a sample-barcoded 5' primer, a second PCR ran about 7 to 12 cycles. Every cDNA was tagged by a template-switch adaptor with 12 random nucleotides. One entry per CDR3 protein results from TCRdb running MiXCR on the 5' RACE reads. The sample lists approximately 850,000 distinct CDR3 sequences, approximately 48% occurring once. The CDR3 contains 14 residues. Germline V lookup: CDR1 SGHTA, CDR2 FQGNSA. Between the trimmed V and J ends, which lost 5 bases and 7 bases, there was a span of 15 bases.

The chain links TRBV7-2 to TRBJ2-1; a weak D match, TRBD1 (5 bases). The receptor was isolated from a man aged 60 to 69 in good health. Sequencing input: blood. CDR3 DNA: TGTGCCAGCAGCACCGGACAAACCGGGAATGAGCAGTTCTTC. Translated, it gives CASSTGQTGNEQFF.